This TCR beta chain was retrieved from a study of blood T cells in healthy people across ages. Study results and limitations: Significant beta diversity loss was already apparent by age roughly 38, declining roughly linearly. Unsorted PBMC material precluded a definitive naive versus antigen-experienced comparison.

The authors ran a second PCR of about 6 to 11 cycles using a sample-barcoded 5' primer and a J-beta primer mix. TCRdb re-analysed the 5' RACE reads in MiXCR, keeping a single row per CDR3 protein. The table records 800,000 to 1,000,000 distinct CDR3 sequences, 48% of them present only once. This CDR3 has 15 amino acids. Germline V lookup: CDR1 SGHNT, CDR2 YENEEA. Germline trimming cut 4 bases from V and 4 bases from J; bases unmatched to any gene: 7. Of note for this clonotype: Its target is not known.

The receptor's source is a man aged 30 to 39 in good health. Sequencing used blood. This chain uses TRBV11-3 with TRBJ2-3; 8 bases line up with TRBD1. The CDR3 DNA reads TGTGCCAGCAGCTGGACAGGGACGATATCAGATACGCAGTATTTT. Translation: CASSWTGTISDTQYF.